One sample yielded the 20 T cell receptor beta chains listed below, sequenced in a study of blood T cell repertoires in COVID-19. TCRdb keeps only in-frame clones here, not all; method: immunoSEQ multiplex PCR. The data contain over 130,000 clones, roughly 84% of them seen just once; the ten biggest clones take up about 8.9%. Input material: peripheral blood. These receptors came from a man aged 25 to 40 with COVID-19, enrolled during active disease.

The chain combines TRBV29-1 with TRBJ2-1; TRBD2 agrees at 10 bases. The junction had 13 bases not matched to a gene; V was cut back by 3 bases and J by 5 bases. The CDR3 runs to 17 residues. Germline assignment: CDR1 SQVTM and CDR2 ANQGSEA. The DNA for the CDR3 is TGCAGCGTTGACTTCGTTCTAGCGGGAGTATGGGACAATGAGCAGTTCTTC. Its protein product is CSVDFVLAGVWDNEQFF.

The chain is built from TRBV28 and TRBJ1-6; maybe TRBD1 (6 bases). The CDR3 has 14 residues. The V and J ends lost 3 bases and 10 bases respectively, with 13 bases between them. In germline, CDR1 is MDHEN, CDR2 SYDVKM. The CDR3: CASSLVQGQSPLHF. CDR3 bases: TGTGCCAGCAGTTTGGTACAGGGTCAATCACCCCTCCACTTT.

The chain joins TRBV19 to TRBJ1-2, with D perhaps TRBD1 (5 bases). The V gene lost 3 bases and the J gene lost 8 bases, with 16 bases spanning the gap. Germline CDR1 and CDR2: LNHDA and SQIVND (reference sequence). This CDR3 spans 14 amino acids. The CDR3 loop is CASSMRREAYGYTF. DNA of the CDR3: TGTGCCAGTAGTATGCGCAGGGAGGCCTACGGCTACACCTTC.

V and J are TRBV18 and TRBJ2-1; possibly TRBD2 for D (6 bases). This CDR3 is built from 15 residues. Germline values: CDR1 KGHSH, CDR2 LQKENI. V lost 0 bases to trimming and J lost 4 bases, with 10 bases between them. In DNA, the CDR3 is TGTGCCAGCTCACCACCGTCGGGAGCTTACAATGAGCAGTTCTTC. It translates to CASSPPSGAYNEQFF. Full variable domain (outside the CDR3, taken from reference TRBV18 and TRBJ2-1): NAGVMQNPRHLVRRRGQEARLRCSPMKGHSHVYWYRQLPEEGLKFMVYLQKENIIDESGMPKERFSAEFPKEGPSILRIQQVVRGDSAAYFCASSPPSGAYNEQFFGPGTRLTVL.

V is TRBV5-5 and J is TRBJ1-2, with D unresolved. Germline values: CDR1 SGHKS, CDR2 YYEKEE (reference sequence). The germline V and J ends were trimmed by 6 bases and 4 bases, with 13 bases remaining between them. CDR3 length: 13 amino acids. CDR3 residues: CASTLDLAYGYTF. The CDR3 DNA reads TGTGCCAGCACCCTAGATCTGGCCTATGGCTACACCTTC.

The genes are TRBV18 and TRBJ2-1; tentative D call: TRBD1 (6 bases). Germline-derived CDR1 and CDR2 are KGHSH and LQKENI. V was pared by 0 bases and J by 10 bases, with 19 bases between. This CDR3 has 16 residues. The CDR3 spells CASSPPGAARAGEQFF. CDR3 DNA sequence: TGTGCCAGCTCACCACCGGGGGCGGCCCGAGCAGGCGAGCAGTTCTTC. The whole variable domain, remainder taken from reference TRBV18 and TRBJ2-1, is NAGVMQNPRHLVRRRGQEARLRCSPMKGHSHVYWYRQLPEEGLKFMVYLQKENIIDESGMPKERFSAEFPKEGPSILRIQQVVRGDSAAYFCASSPPGAARAGEQFFGPGTRLTVL.

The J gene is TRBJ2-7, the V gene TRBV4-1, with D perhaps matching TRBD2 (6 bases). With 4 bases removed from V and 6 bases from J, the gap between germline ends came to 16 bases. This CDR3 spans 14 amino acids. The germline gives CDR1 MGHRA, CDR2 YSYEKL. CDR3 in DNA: TGCGCCAGCAGCCCCCGGAGGGCGGTGGGCGAGCAGTACTTC. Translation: CASSPRRAVGEQYF.

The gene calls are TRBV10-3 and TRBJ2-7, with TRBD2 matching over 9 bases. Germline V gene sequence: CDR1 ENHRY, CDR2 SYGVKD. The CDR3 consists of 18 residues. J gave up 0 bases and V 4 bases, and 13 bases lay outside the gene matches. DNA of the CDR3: TGTGCCATCAGTGGGAAACTAGATGGAGCGGGAGGCTCCTACGAGCAGTACTTC. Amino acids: CAISGKLDGAGGSYEQYF.

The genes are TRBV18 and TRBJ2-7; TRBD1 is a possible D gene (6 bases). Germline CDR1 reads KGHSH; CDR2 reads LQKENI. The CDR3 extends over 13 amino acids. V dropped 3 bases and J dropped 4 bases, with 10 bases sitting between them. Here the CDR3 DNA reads TGTGCCAGCTCACCCGCGGACAGTTACGAGCAGTACTTC. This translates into CASSPADSYEQYF.

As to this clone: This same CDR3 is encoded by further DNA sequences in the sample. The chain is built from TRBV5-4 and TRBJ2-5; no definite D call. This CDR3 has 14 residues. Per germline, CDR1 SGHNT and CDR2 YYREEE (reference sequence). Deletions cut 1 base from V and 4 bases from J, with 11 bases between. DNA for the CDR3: TGTGCCAGCAGCTTGTCAGGAAGGCGAGAGACCCAGTACTTC. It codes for CASSLSGRRETQYF. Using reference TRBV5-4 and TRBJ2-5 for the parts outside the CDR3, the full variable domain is ETGVTQSPTHLIKTRGQQVTLRCSSQSGHNTVSWYQQALGQGPQFIFQYYREEENGRGNFPPRFSGLQFPNYSSELNVNALELDDSALYLCASSLSGRRETQYFGPGTRLLVL.

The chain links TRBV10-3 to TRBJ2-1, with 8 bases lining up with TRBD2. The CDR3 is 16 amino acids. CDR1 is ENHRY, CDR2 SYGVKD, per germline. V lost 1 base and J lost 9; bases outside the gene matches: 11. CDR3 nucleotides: TGTGCCATCAGTGAGTACCCAGCGGGAGCTTCTGGTGAGCAGTTCTTC. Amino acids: CAISEYPAGASGEQFF.

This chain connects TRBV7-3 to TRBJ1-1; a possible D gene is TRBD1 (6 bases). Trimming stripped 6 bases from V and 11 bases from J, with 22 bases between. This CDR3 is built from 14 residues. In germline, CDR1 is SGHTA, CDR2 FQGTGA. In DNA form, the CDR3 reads TGTGCCAGCAGATCCTCCGGGACACAAGAAGTGGCTTTCTTT. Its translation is CASRSSGTQEVAFF. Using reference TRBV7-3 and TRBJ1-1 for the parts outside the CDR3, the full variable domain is GAGVSQTPSNKVTEKGKYVELRCDPISGHTALYWYRQSLGQGPEFLIYFQGTGAADDSGLPNDRFFAVRPEGSVSTLKIQRTERGDSAVYLCASRSSGTQEVAFFGQGTRLTVV.

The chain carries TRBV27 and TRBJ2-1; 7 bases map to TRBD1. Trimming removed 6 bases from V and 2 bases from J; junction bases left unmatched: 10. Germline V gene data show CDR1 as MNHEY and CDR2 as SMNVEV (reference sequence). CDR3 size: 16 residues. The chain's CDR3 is CASSFIQGSPYNEQFF. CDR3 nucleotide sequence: TGTGCCAGCAGCTTCATACAGGGGTCCCCCTACAATGAGCAGTTCTTC.

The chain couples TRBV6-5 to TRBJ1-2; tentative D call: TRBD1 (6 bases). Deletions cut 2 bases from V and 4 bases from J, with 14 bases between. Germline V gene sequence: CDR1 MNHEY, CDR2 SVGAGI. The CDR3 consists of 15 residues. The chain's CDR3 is CASSYGGAGSYGYTF. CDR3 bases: TGTGCCAGCAGTTACGGGGGGGCAGGGTCCTATGGCTACACCTTC.

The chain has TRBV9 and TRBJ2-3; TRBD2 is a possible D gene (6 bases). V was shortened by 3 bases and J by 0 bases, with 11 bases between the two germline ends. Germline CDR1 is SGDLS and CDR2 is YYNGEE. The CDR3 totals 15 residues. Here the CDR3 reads CASSASGFSTDTQYF. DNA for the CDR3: TGTGCCAGCAGCGCCAGCGGGTTTAGCACAGATACGCAGTATTTT.

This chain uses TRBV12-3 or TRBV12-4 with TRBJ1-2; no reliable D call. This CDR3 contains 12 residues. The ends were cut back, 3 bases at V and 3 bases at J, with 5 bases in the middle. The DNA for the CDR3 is TGTGCCAGCAGTTTCCAATACTATGGCTACACCTTC. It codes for CASSFQYYGYTF.

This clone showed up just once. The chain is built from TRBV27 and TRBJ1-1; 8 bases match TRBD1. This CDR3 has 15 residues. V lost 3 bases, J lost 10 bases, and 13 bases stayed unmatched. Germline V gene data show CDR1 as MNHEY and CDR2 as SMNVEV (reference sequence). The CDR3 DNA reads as TGTGCCAGCAGTTTGTCCCCCCCGGACAGGGAGAGAGCTTTCTTT. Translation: CASSLSPPDRERAFF.

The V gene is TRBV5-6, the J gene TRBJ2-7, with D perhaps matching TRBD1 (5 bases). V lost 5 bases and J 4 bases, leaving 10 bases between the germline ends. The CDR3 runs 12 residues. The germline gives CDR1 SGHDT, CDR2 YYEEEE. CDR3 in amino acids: CASSRTGYEQYF. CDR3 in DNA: TGTGCCAGCAGTCGTACAGGTTACGAGCAGTACTTC.

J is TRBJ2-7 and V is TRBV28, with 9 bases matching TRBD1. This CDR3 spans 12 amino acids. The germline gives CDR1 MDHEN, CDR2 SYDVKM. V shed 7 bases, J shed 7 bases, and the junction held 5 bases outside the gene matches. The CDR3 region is CASMDRGGEQYF. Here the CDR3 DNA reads TGTGCCAGCATGGACAGGGGAGGAGAGCAGTACTTC.

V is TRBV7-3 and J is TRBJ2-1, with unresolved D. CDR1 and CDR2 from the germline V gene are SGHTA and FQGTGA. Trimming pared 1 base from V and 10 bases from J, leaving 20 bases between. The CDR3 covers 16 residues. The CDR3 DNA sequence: TGTGCCAGCAGCTTAATGCCTTCTGGTAGAACCCCGGAGCAGTTCTTC. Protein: CASSLMPSGRTPEQFF.